This TCR beta chain was profiled in a study of T cell responses to AZD1222 COVID-19 vaccine. TCRdb's table, derived via immunoSEQ multiplex PCR, lists solely in-frame clones and lacks some. The sample includes some 150,000 clones, more than 90% of them seen just once. The V and J ends lost 1 base and 10 bases respectively, with 16 bases between them. The V gene's germline CDR1 is SQVTM and CDR2 ANQGSEA. The CDR3 totals 13 residues. The TCR was taken from an adult in good health. The rearrangement uses TRBV29-1 and TRBJ1-2; D remains unclear. This specimen was peripheral blood, taken on day 0 of AZD1222 vaccination. CDR3 coding DNA: TGCAGCGTTGAAGCGTCAAGAGGGCTCCCCTACACCTTC. This encodes CSVEASRGLPYTF.